This entry is about one T cell receptor beta chain. Its antigen remains undetermined. Qualities for individual bases were not recorded, and no much larger clone is one base off. This sample stems from a study of T cell changes during pregnancy in multiple sclerosis (dated by TCRdb to between 2019 and 2020). With respect to the entire study: The study examined how the T cell repertoire changed over the course of pregnancy in women with multiple sclerosis.

Trimming leaves V shorter by 5 bases and J shorter by 0 bases, with the junction holding 8 bases beyond the gene matches. The germline V gene provides CDR1 MDHEN and CDR2 SYDVKM. Measured from the cysteine to the phenylalanine, the CDR3 is 16 residues long. Just CDR3 DNA is preserved here, 48 bases in frame from base 1. Receptor libraries were prepared by the immunoSEQ multiplex PCR assay. Drawn from immuneACCESS, this table holds only the in-frame rearrangements with V and J called that TCRdb kept. Clones are partly lost; checked studies trace under half to an unresolved V gene and leave the rest unexplained. Present in this sample are 30,000 to 45,000 clones, 92% of which were seen just once. The ten largest account for roughly 0.46% of the sample.

The sample in question was CD4+ T cells from peripheral blood mononuclear cells, obtained after pregnancy. This sequence originates from a female donor with multiple sclerosis, enrolled in a pregnancy study. The chain employs TRBV28 and TRBJ2-7; TRBD2 agrees with 9 junctional bases. The DNA is as follows: TGTGCCAGCAGTCCGAACTTTAGCGGGAGCTCCTACGAGCAGTACTTC. Translation gives CASSPNFSGSSYEQYF.